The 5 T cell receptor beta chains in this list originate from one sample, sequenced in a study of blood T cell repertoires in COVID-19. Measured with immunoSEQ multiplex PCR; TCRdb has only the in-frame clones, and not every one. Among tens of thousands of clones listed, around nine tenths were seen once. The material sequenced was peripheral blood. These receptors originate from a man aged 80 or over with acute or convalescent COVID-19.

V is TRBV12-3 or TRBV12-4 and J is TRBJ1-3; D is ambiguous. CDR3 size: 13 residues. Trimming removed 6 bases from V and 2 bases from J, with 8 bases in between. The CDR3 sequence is CASRVGAGNTIYF. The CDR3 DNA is TGTGCCAGCAGGGTGGGCGCTGGAAACACCATATATTTT.

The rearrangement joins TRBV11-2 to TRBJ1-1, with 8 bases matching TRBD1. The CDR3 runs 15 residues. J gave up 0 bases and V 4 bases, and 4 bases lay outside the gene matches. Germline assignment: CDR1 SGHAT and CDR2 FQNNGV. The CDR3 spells CASSSGDRLNTEAFF. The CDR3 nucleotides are TGTGCCAGCAGCTCCGGGGACAGGCTGAACACTGAAGCTTTCTTT.

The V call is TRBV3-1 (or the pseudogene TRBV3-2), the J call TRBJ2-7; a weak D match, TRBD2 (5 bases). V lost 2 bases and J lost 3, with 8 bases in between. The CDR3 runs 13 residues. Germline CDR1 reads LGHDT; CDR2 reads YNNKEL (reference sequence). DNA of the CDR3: TGTGCCAGCAGCCAACTAGCTCACTACGAGCAGTACTTC. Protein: CASSQLAHYEQYF.

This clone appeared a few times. The CDR3 DNA reads as TGCGCCAGCAGTCAATCGTTGGGGGCTTCGCGGGGGCGCAATCAGCCCCAGCATTTT. Residues: CASSQSLGASRGRNQPQHF. The rearrangement joins TRBV23-1 to TRBJ1-5; perhaps TRBD1 as D (6 bases). TRBV23-1 is identified as an open reading frame with a role that is uncertain. The CDR3 contains 19 residues. V was cut by 0 bases and J by 2 bases, with 20 bases left in between.

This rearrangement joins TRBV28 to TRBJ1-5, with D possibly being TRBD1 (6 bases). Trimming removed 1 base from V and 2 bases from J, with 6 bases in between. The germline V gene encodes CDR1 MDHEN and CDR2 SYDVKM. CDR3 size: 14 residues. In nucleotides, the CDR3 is TGTGCCAGCAGTTTATACAGGGGCAATCAGCCCCAGCATTTT. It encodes CASSLYRGNQPQHF.